The present T cell receptor (beta chain) was sequenced within a study of T cell repertoires in cytomegalovirus infection. This CDR3 is 16 amino acids long. V was clipped by 2 bases and J by 0 bases, with 13 bases between them. Germline assignment: CDR1 SEHNR and CDR2 FQNEAQ (reference sequence). In this sample, this clonotype turned up many times. From the reads, TCRdb called clonotypes with MiXCR, one entry per CDR3 protein. The table shows almost 500,000 distinct CDR3 sequences, with about 10% occurring only once. This sequence joins TRBV7-9 and TRBJ2-5; the D call may be TRBD1 or TRBD2 (6 bases each). The TCR was taken from a human donor in good health (CMV status not recorded). Some clones in this sample may be carry-over from other donors' samples. The sample consisted of PBMCs. Written as DNA, the CDR3 is TGTGCCAGCAGCTTACAACGGGGGCCGTACCAAGAGACCCAGTACTTC. Translating it yields CASSLQRGPYQETQYF.